Below are 21 T cell receptor beta chains sequenced from a single sample in a study of blood T cell repertoires in COVID-19. Assay used: immunoSEQ multiplex PCR; TCRdb lists only in-frame clones, some missing. The sample shows approximately 300,000 clones, 90% of them seen only once. Specimen: peripheral blood. These receptors all stem from a woman aged 40 to 55 with COVID-19, enrolled during active disease.

V is TRBV19 and J is TRBJ1-1, with no clear D. Trimming removed 5 bases from V and 3 bases from J, with 13 bases in between. The CDR3 sequence is 14 residues long. Germline lookup yields CDR1 LNHDA and CDR2 SQIVND (reference sequence). Here the CDR3 DNA reads TGTGCCAGTAGTCCAAGCGCAGCGTACACTGAAGCTTTCTTT. This gives the protein CASSPSAAYTEAFF. Combining the CDR3 with reference TRBV19 and TRBJ1-1 gives the whole variable domain DGGITQSPKYLFRKEGQNVTLSCEQNLNHDAMYWYRQDPGQGLRLIYYSQIVNDFQKGDIAEGYSVSREKKESFPLTVTSAQKNPTAFYLCASSPSAAYTEAFFGQGTRLTVV.

J is TRBJ1-5 and V is TRBV4-1; TRBD1 agrees at 9 bases. This CDR3 comprises 16 residues. CDR1 is MGHRA, CDR2 YSYEKL, per germline. V lost 2 bases to trimming and J lost 4 bases; unmatched junction nucleotides: 6. CDR3 bases: TGCGCCAGCAGCCAATACGGGACAGGGAGGAATCAGCCCCAGCATTTT. Translated, it gives CASSQYGTGRNQPQHF.

The CDR3 DNA sequence: TGTGCCAGTAGTATCCGGGGACAGGGGGCGTTTGGGGCCAACGTCCTGACTTTC. Translation gives CASSIRGQGAFGANVLTF. The chain couples TRBV19 to TRBJ2-6, with TRBD1 matching over 12 bases. Losses at the gene ends were 3 bases for V and 3 bases for J; bases not matched to a gene: 6. The CDR3 is 18 amino acids. Germline V lookup: CDR1 LNHDA, CDR2 SQIVND (reference sequence).

The chain carries TRBV27 and TRBJ1-1; 8 bases are shared with TRBD1. CDR1 is MNHEY, CDR2 SMNVEV, per germline (reference sequence). This CDR3 region has 16 residues. V was clipped by 5 bases and J by 0 bases; unmatched bases: 8. The CDR3 spells CASSLGQGSLNTEAFF. The CDR3 nucleotides read TGTGCCAGCAGTCTCGGACAGGGTAGCCTGAACACTGAAGCTTTCTTT.

The V gene is TRBV6-2 or TRBV6-3, the J gene TRBJ2-7, with D uncertain. This CDR3 spans 12 amino acids. Germline CDR1 and CDR2: MNHEY and SVGEGT. The germline V and J ends were trimmed by 2 bases and 1 base, with 3 bases remaining between them. The CDR3 protein is CASSYPSYEQYF. The DNA of the CDR3 is TGTGCCAGCAGTTACCCTTCCTACGAGCAGTACTTC.

This chain connects TRBV28 to TRBJ2-6; 7 bases are a match to TRBD1. The J segment lost 1 base and the V segment lost 7 bases, leaving 10 bases of the junction unmatched. This CDR3 is built from 17 residues. Per the germline V gene, CDR1 is MDHEN and CDR2 is SYDVKM. The CDR3 DNA sequence: TGTGCCAGCATTTCAGTGGGACAGAAATCTGGGGCCAACGTCCTGACTTTC. The encoded protein is CASISVGQKSGANVLTF.

The V gene is TRBV30, the J gene TRBJ1-5, with 7 bases identical to TRBD1. V shed 2 bases and J 9 bases; nucleotides not matched to a gene: 13. Germline CDR1 is GTSNPN and CDR2 is SVGIG (reference sequence). The length of the CDR3 is 15 residues. The CDR3 loop reads CAWSSFTGALGPQHF. CDR3 DNA: TGTGCCTGGAGTTCATTTACAGGGGCCCTGGGGCCCCAGCATTTT.

This clone was seen once. The chain is built from TRBV11-2 and TRBJ2-2, with 9 positions matching TRBD1. V dropped 2 bases and J dropped 4; count of bases not matched to a gene: 5. The CDR3 is 16 amino acids. Germline-derived CDR1 and CDR2 are SGHAT and FQNNGV. The CDR3 nucleotides read TGTGCCAGCAGCTTAAGGACAGGGGACGGCACCGGGGAGCTGTTTTTT. This encodes CASSLRTGDGTGELFF. The whole variable domain, filled in from reference TRBV11-2 and TRBJ2-2, reads EAGVAQSPRYKIIEKRQSVAFWCNPISGHATLYWYQQILGQGPKLLIQFQNNGVVDDSQLPKDRFSAERLKGVDSTLKIQPAKLEDSAVYLCASSLRTGDGTGELFFGEGSRLTVL.

V is TRBV28 and J is TRBJ1-2, with D perhaps matching TRBD1 (5 bases). Trimming stripped 5 bases from V and 1 base from J, with 8 bases between. This CDR3 has 13 amino acids. CDR1 MDHEN and CDR2 SYDVKM come from the germline V gene. The CDR3 here is CASSGGLNYGYTF. DNA for the CDR3: TGTGCCAGCAGTGGGGGACTTAACTATGGCTACACCTTC.

This CDR3 is CASSLQGLQETQYF. CDR3 nucleotide sequence: TGCGCCAGCAGCCTCCAGGGGCTCCAAGAGACCCAGTACTTC. The chain employs TRBV5-1 and TRBJ2-5, with a tentative D call TRBD1 (6 bases). The CDR3 totals 14 residues. V shed 4 bases and J shed 1 base, with 11 bases lying between them. Germline assignment: CDR1 SGHRS and CDR2 YFSETQ.

This clone has a single count. This chain links TRBV5-6 with TRBJ2-5, with TRBD2 matching 8 bases. From germline, CDR1 is SGHDT and CDR2 YYEEEE. V gave up 0 bases and J gave up 6 bases; unmatched junction bases: 7. The CDR3 sequence is 15 residues long. The CDR3 DNA reads TGTGCCAGCAGCTTGGCCGGGACTAGAGTTCAGACCCAGTACTTC. This codes for CASSLAGTRVQTQYF.

This clone was seen a handful of times. The chain joins TRBV30 to TRBJ1-5; TRBD1 matches at 7 bases. The CDR3 is 13 residues long. The V gene end was trimmed by 0 bases and the J gene end by 9 bases; junction bases not matched to a gene: 5. Germline V gives CDR1 GTSNPN, CDR2 SVGIG (reference sequence). The CDR3 DNA reads TGTGCCTGGAGTGTACAGGGGCAGGGGCCCCAGCATTTT. Translated: CAWSVQGQGPQHF. Variable domain in full (rest from reference TRBV30 and TRBJ1-5): SQTIHQWPATLVQPVGSPLSLECTVEGTSNPNLYWYRQAAGRGLQLLFYSVGIGQISSEVPQNLSASRPQDRQFILSSKKLLLSDSGFYLCAWSVQGQGPQHFGDGTRLSIL.

The chain couples TRBV10-1 to TRBJ1-5, with D maybe TRBD1 (6 bases). Per the germline V gene, CDR1 is WNHNN and CDR2 is SYGVQD (reference sequence). Trimming removed 2 bases from V and 2 bases from J, with 13 bases in between. The CDR3 covers 16 residues. The CDR3 DNA reads as TGCGCCAGCAGTGAGAGGGGACAATCGGGCAATCAGCCCCAGCATTTT. Its translation is CASSERGQSGNQPQHF.

The V and J genes are TRBV27 and TRBJ1-1, with no clear D. Trimming cost V 5 bases and J 6 bases, with 22 bases left between them. The CDR3 spans 16 residues. In germline, CDR1 is MNHEY, CDR2 SMNVEV (reference sequence). In DNA form, the CDR3 reads TGTGCCAGCAGTGAATATTGGGTCGGGAGGACGGCTGAAGCTTTCTTT. The encoded protein is CASSEYWVGRTAEAFF.

This chain joins TRBV4-2 and TRBJ2-1; D is undetermined. The CDR3 spans 16 residues. Looked up from germline, CDR1 is LGHNA and CDR2 is YNFKEQ. The V gene lost 0 bases and the J gene lost 0 bases, with 9 bases spanning the gap. CDR3 sequence reads: CASSQDRSNSYNEQFF. DNA for the CDR3: TGTGCCAGCAGCCAAGATCGGTCTAACTCCTACAATGAGCAGTTCTTC.

The rearrangement links TRBV27 to TRBJ1-5; D uncertain. V was trimmed by 9 bases and J by 6 bases, leaving 15 bases between them. The CDR3 totals 13 residues. Germline CDR1 is MNHEY and CDR2 is SMNVEV (reference sequence). This CDR3 is CASTLFGGQPQHF. The CDR3 nucleotides are TGTGCCAGTACCCTTTTTGGAGGTCAGCCCCAGCATTTT.

This chain uses TRBV7-2 with TRBJ1-1; D call uncertain. Per the germline V gene, CDR1 is SGHTA and CDR2 is FQGNSA. V was clipped by 1 base and J by 2 bases, with 8 bases between them. The CDR3 extends over 14 amino acids. This CDR3 is CASSLGAGNTEAFF. The CDR3 bases are TGTGCCAGCAGCTTAGGGGCAGGCAACACTGAAGCTTTCTTT. The entire variable domain, with the rest obtained from reference TRBV7-2 and TRBJ1-1, is as follows: GAGVSQSPSNKVTEKGKDVELRCDPISGHTALYWYRQSLGQGLEFLIYFQGNSAPDKSGLPSDRFSAERTGGSVSTLTIQRTQQEDSAVYLCASSLGAGNTEAFFGQGTRLTVV.

This chain links TRBV19 with TRBJ1-2; D unresolved. The germline V and J ends were trimmed by 1 base and 2 bases, with 14 bases remaining between them. The CDR3 has 16 amino acids. Germline V gives CDR1 LNHDA, CDR2 SQIVND (reference sequence). The CDR3: CASSIASTPINYGYTF. DNA for the CDR3: TGTGCCAGTAGTATAGCTTCCACACCGATCAACTATGGCTACACCTTC.

V is TRBV18 and J is TRBJ1-2; a possible D gene is TRBD1 (6 bases). V shed 1 base and J shed 1 base, with 10 bases lying between them. CDR3 length equals 15 residues. CDR1 KGHSH and CDR2 LQKENI come from the germline V gene. CDR3 protein: CASSPLDRSNYGYTF. The CDR3 region has the DNA TGTGCCAGCTCACCACTCGACAGGAGTAACTATGGCTACACCTTC.

The rearrangement joins TRBV18 to TRBJ2-3; D is perhaps TRBD1 (5 bases). CDR1 and CDR2 (germline): KGHSH, LQKENI. This CDR3 has 14 amino acids. V was cut by 4 bases and J by 4 bases, with 12 bases left in between. The CDR3: CASSLREGADTQYF. The CDR3 DNA sequence: TGTGCCAGCTCACTCAGGGAAGGGGCAGATACGCAGTATTTT.

The V and J genes are TRBV2 and TRBJ2-5; a weak D match, TRBD1 (5 bases). This CDR3 comprises 13 residues. Germline V gives CDR1 SNHLY, CDR2 FYNNEI. V was trimmed by 1 base and J by 5 bases, leaving 8 bases between them. The CDR3 DNA is TGTGCCAGCAGTGAAGAGGGGCCGGAGACCCAGTACTTC. This gives the protein CASSEEGPETQYF.